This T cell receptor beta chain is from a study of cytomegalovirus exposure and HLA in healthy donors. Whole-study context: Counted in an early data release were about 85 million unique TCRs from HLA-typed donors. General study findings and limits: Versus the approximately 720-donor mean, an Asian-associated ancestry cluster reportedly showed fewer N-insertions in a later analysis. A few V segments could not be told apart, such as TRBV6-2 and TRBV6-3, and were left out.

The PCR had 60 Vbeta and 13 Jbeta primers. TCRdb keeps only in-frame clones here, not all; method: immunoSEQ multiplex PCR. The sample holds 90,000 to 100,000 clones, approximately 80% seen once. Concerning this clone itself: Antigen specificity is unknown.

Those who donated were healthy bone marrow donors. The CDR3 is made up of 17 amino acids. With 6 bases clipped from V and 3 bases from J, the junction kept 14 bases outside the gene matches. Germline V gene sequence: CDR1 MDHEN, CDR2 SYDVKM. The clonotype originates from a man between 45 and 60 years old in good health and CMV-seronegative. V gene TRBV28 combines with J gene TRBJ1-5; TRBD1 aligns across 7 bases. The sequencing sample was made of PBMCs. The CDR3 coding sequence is TGTGCCAGCAGCCATGGGTCCGGGACAGCCAACAATCAGCCCCAGCATTTT. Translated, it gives CASSHGSGTANNQPQHF. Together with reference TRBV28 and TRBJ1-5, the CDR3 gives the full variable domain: DVKVTQSSRYLVKRTGEKVFLECVQDMDHENMFWYRQDPGLGLRLIYFSYDVKMKEKGDIPEGYSVSREKKERFSLILESASTNQTSMYLCASSHGSGTANNQPQHFGDGTRLSIL.